This T cell receptor (beta chain) was captured in a study of CXCR3-negative and CXCR3-positive naive CD8 T cells. Notes on the study in general: CXCR3 expression dropped partially after cryopreservation, and most assays relied on fresh PBMCs. Naive CXCR3-negative cells resembled naive CXCR3-positive cells in TRBV-TRBJ usage; memory cells differed.

Using triplicate sorts, some 300,000 cells were collected each time from every CD8+ T cell subset. Among CD8+ T cells, naive ones were CD45RO-CCR7+CD27+CD95-. Germline CDR1 is ENHRY and CDR2 is SYGVKD. The CDR3 has 11 residues. UMI-tagged TRB cDNA libraries were built via 5' RACE. TCRdb reprocessed the 5' RACE reads and keeps a single row for each CDR3 protein, giving no DNA. In all, the sample yields 40,000 to 55,000 distinct CDR3 sequences. Regarding this clonotype: As yet, its antigen is unknown.

What was sequenced was naive CXCR3- CD8+ T cells from blood. The subset: CD45RO-CCR7+CD27+CD95- naive CD8+ T cells lacking CXCR3 (TNR3-). This clonotype was sampled from a human donor in good health. Some clones in this sample may be carry-over from other donors' samples. This chain connects TRBV10-3 to TRBJ2-5. The CDR3 spells CAIMRGETQYF.